The subject of this entry is one TCR beta chain. Its antigen remains unidentified. This sample was taken from a study of T cells in Graves' hyperthyroidism and ophthalmopathy. Study-wide findings and caveats: Through a model of 13 V-J features, ophthalmopathy was separated from stable hyperthyroidism.

TCR beta CDR3 region amplification was performed from RNA transcripts. A first-round RT-PCR of the TCR CDR3 used the HTBI primer set. TCRdb fed the multiplex PCR reads into MiXCR, producing one record per CDR3 protein. The data contain 490,000 or so distinct CDR3 sequences, just under 20% of them singletons. This CDR3 region has 15 residues. Germline CDR1 SGHTA, CDR2 FQGTGA. Trimming took 3 bases from V and 2 from J; bases not matched to a gene: 6. Source material: blood. V and J are TRBV7-3 and TRBJ2-7; 8 positions match TRBD2. This TCR came from a man aged 35 to 55 with Graves' ophthalmopathy. The CDR3: CASSFQAGAPYEQYF. The CDR3 DNA sequence: TGTGCCAGCAGCTTTCAAGCGGGAGCCCCCTACGAGCAGTACTTC.